The 30 T cell receptor beta chains given below trace back to one sample, sequenced in a study of blood T cell repertoires in COVID-19. The table came from immunoSEQ multiplex PCR; TCRdb's copy has only in-frame clones and leaves some out. The sample has some 400,000 clones; about 90% are singletons. The specimen was PBMCs or T cells enriched from blood (not recorded which). Receptors originate from a woman under 40 who had recovered from COVID-19.

The chain has TRBV5-1 and TRBJ1-1; 10 bases agree with TRBD1. The junction had 3 bases not matched to a gene; V was cut back by 4 bases and J by 3 bases. The CDR3 length is 14 residues. Per the germline V gene, CDR1 is SGHRS and CDR2 is YFSETQ. CDR3 in DNA: TGCGCCAGCAGCACCGGACAGGGGGACACTGAAGCTTTCTTT. Translation gives CASSTGQGDTEAFF.

This rearrangement joins TRBV9 to TRBJ2-7; possibly TRBD1 for D (5 bases). CDR3 length: 12 amino acids. CDR1 and CDR2 (germline): SGDLS, YYNGEE. The V end lost 4 bases, the J end lost 5 bases, and 10 bases lay between the germline ends. The CDR3 here is CASSPRGNEQYF. The CDR3 DNA sequence: TGTGCCAGCAGCCCAAGGGGTAACGAGCAGTACTTC. The variable domain in full, completed from reference TRBV9 and TRBJ2-7, reads DSGVTQTPKHLITATGQRVTLRCSPRSGDLSVYWYQQSLDQGLQFLIQYYNGEERAKGNILERFSAQQFPDLHSELNLSSLELGDSALYFCASSPRGNEQYFGPGTRLTVT.

The chain uses TRBV9 and TRBJ1-1; tentative D call: TRBD1 (5 bases). The ends were cut back, 7 bases at V and 3 bases at J, with 16 bases in the middle. The CDR3 loop spans 14 amino acids. CDR1 and CDR2 (germline): SGDLS, YYNGEE. The DNA of the CDR3 is TGTGCCAGCTCCAGGGATAGGGTTCACACTGAAGCTTTCTTT. Protein sequence: CASSRDRVHTEAFF.

The chain couples TRBV7-9 to TRBJ2-7; 8 nucleotides agree with TRBD2. The CDR3 has 15 residues. The V gene end was trimmed by 5 bases and the J gene end by 1 base; junction bases not matched to a gene: 7. In germline, CDR1 is SEHNR, CDR2 FQNEAQ (reference sequence). This chain's CDR3 is CASSGAGDWSYEQYF. The CDR3 DNA sequence: TGTGCCAGCAGCGGAGCGGGAGATTGGTCCTACGAGCAGTACTTC. Together with reference TRBV7-9 and TRBJ2-7, the CDR3 gives the full variable domain: DTGVSQNPRHKITKRGQNVTFRCDPISEHNRLYWYRQTLGQGPEFLTYFQNEAQLEKSRLLSDRFSAERPKGSFSTLEIQRTEQGDSAMYLCASSGAGDWSYEQYFGPGTRLTVT.

V usage is TRBV7-8 and J usage is TRBJ1-1; D might be TRBD1 (5 bases). This CDR3 has 16 amino acids. Germline V lookup: CDR1 SGHVS, CDR2 FQNEAQ. Trimming removed 2 bases at V and 0 bases at J, with 13 bases between. The CDR3 spells CASSLTRQKMNTEAFF. In DNA form, the CDR3 reads TGTGCCAGCAGCTTAACCCGACAGAAAATGAACACTGAAGCTTTCTTT.

The chain combines TRBV10-2 with TRBJ1-1; 9 bases match TRBD1. Trimming removed 2 bases from V and 4 bases from J; junction bases left unmatched: 5. Per germline, CDR1 WSHSY and CDR2 SAAADI. This CDR3 comprises 15 residues. CDR3 bases: TGCGCCAGCAGTGAGGACAGGGGGTCGATCACTGAAGCTTTCTTT. This codes for CASSEDRGSITEAFF.

V usage is TRBV19 and J usage is TRBJ1-5, with 10 bases fitting TRBD1. Per germline, CDR1 LNHDA and CDR2 SQIVND (reference sequence). V gave up 3 bases and J gave up 3 bases; unmatched junction bases: 5. The CDR3 extends over 16 amino acids. CDR3 nucleotide sequence: TGTGCCAGTAGTATGGGACAGGGGTCGAACAATCAGCCCCAGCATTTT. The encoded protein is CASSMGQGSNNQPQHF.

This clone was observed a handful of times. Other DNA variants within this sample encode the same CDR3. This chain connects TRBV5-6 to TRBJ2-7; 9 nucleotides match TRBD1. V shed 1 base, J shed 3 bases, and the junction held 8 bases outside the gene matches. CDR1 is SGHDT and CDR2 is YYEEEE in the germline V gene. This CDR3 comprises 16 residues. The CDR3 spells CASSLNTGGLVYEQYF. The CDR3 region has the DNA TGTGCCAGCAGCTTGAATACAGGGGGCTTGGTCTACGAGCAGTACTTC.

The chain couples TRBV30 to TRBJ1-2; weak D call: TRBD1 (6 bases). CDR3 size: 15 residues. V was shortened by 0 bases and J by 6 bases, with 17 bases between the two germline ends. The germline V gene encodes CDR1 GTSNPN and CDR2 SVGIG (reference sequence). CDR3: CAWSVSQGRINGYTF. The CDR3 DNA reads as TGTGCCTGGAGTGTATCGCAGGGGCGAATTAATGGCTACACCTTC.

This clone occurred once. The chain employs TRBV7-9 and TRBJ1-1; D not certain. Germline lookup yields CDR1 SEHNR and CDR2 FQNEAQ (reference sequence). Trimming pared 0 bases from V and 2 bases from J, leaving 10 bases between. The CDR3 sequence is 15 residues long. The CDR3: CASSLAQSGNTEAFF. CDR3 nucleotide sequence: TGTGCCAGCAGCTTAGCGCAATCGGGTAACACTGAAGCTTTCTTT.

V is TRBV5-1 and J is TRBJ1-4; 8 nucleotides match TRBD1. V gave up 4 bases and J gave up 7 bases; unmatched junction bases: 6. In germline, CDR1 is SGHRS, CDR2 YFSETQ. The CDR3 extends over 14 amino acids. This chain's CDR3 is CASSESGGLEKLFF. The CDR3 bases are TGCGCCAGCAGCGAGTCAGGGGGCCTTGAAAAACTGTTTTTT.

The rearrangement links TRBV30 to TRBJ1-5; no clear D gene. Germline CDR1 GTSNPN, CDR2 SVGIG (reference sequence). Trimming cost V 5 bases and J 3 bases, with 8 bases left between them. The CDR3 length is 12 residues. CDR3 sequence reads: CAWSGSNQPQHF. The CDR3 nucleotides are TGTGCCTGGTCGGGTTCCAATCAGCCCCAGCATTTT. Variable domain in full (rest from reference TRBV30 and TRBJ1-5): SQTIHQWPATLVQPVGSPLSLECTVEGTSNPNLYWYRQAAGRGLQLLFYSVGIGQISSEVPQNLSASRPQDRQFILSSKKLLLSDSGFYLCAWSGSNQPQHFGDGTRLSIL.

V and J are TRBV19 and TRBJ2-7; 7 nucleotides agree with TRBD2. With 6 bases clipped from V and 1 base from J, the junction kept 3 bases outside the gene matches. Germline CDR1 reads LNHDA; CDR2 reads SQIVND (reference sequence). The CDR3 is made up of 13 amino acids. The CDR3 protein is CASSGRESYEQYF. The CDR3 DNA reads TGTGCCAGTAGCGGGCGGGAGTCCTACGAGCAGTACTTC. The whole variable domain, filled in from reference TRBV19 and TRBJ2-7, reads DGGITQSPKYLFRKEGQNVTLSCEQNLNHDAMYWYRQDPGQGLRLIYYSQIVNDFQKGDIAEGYSVSREKKESFPLTVTSAQKNPTAFYLCASSGRESYEQYFGPGTRLTVT.

J is TRBJ2-4 and V is TRBV6-5, with D tentatively TRBD1 (6 bases). The V and J ends lost 6 bases and 4 bases respectively, with 13 bases between them. Germline V lookup: CDR1 MNHEY, CDR2 SVGAGI. This CDR3 is built from 14 residues. CDR3 coding DNA: TGTGCCAGCAGCTACAGTGGACAGAAAAACATTCAGTACTTC. This gives the protein CASSYSGQKNIQYF.

The chain links TRBV2 to TRBJ1-5, with TRBD1 matching over 8 bases. The CDR3 has 15 residues. J lost 3 bases, V lost 5 bases, and 6 bases had no gene match. Germline CDR1 reads SNHLY; CDR2 reads FYNNEI. CDR3 protein: CASSFDRGSNQPQHF. The CDR3 bases are TGTGCCAGCAGTTTCGACAGGGGTTCCAATCAGCCCCAGCATTTT.

The V call is TRBV4-1, the J call TRBJ1-1, with 7 nucleotides matching TRBD1. Germline V gene data show CDR1 as MGHRA and CDR2 as YSYEKL. Unmatched junction bases numbered 3, after V lost 0 bases and J lost 2 bases. The CDR3 loop spans 15 amino acids. The CDR3 DNA reads TGCGCCAGCAGCCAAGAGAGGGGGCACAACACTGAAGCTTTCTTT. It specifies CASSQERGHNTEAFF.

This clone is a singleton in its sample. The germline gene is not matched at one end of the junction; a read error may be the cause. This sequence joins TRBV7-9 and TRBJ2-1; 11 nucleotides agree with TRBD2. This CDR3 contains 19 residues. Per the germline V gene, CDR1 is SEHNR and CDR2 is FQNEAQ (reference sequence). CDR3 sequence (DNA): TGTGCCTGCAGCTTAATTTCGGGTACTAGCGGGAGAACGTACAATGAGCAGTTCTTC. Amino acid sequence: CACSLISGTSGRTYNEQFF. The full variable domain, rest sourced from reference TRBV7-9 and TRBJ2-1, is DTGVSQNPRHKITKRGQNVTFRCDPISEHNRLYWYRQTLGQGPEFLTYFQNEAQLEKSRLLSDRFSAERPKGSFSTLEIQRTEQGDSAMYLCACSLISGTSGRTYNEQFFGPGTRLTVL.

The chain has TRBV28 and TRBJ1-3; 8 bases line up with TRBD1. The ends lost 9 bases at V and 0 bases at J; junction bases unmatched: 7. CDR1 is MDHEN and CDR2 is SYDVKM in the germline V gene. The CDR3 has 15 residues. The CDR3 DNA sequence: TGTGCCAGTAATCGACAGGGGCACTCTGGAAACACCATATATTTT. Its translation: CASNRQGHSGNTIYF.

The chain joins TRBV7-3 to TRBJ1-6; tentatively, D is TRBD1 (6 bases). Per germline, CDR1 SGHTA and CDR2 FQGTGA. V dropped 1 base and J dropped 9 bases, with 16 bases sitting between them. CDR3 length: 16 residues. This CDR3 reads CASSLMGRGAGSPLHF. The CDR3 nucleotides are TGTGCCAGCAGCTTAATGGGACGGGGGGCGGGTTCACCCCTCCACTTT. The full variable domain, in which reference TRBV7-3 and TRBJ1-6 provide the parts outside the CDR3, is GAGVSQTPSNKVTEKGKYVELRCDPISGHTALYWYRQSLGQGPEFLIYFQGTGAADDSGLPNDRFFAVRPEGSVSTLKIQRTERGDSAVYLCASSLMGRGAGSPLHFGNGTRLTVT.

The chain joins TRBV7-8 to TRBJ2-1; the match to TRBD1 covers 7 bases. CDR3 length equals 16 residues. CDR1 and CDR2 from the germline V gene are SGHVS and FQNEAQ. V lost 5 bases and J lost 4; bases outside the gene matches: 11. DNA for the CDR3: TGTGCCAGCAGCCTTCTAAGGGACAGCACTTACAATGAGCAGTTCTTC. It is translated as CASSLLRDSTYNEQFF. Filled out from reference TRBV7-8 and TRBJ2-1, the complete variable domain reads GAGVSQSPRYKVAKRGQDVALRCDPISGHVSLFWYQQALGQGPEFLTYFQNEAQLDKSGLPSDRFFAERPEGSVSTLKIQRTQQEDSAVYLCASSLLRDSTYNEQFFGPGTRLTVL.

The chain employs TRBV18 and TRBJ1-4, with TRBD1 identical over 9 bases. V shed 5 bases, J shed 8 bases, and the junction held 12 bases outside the gene matches. CDR1 and CDR2 (germline): KGHSH, LQKENI. This CDR3 has 16 amino acids. The CDR3 bases are TGTGCCAGCTCAGCAAACAGGGGGCAAGTTGGAGAAAAACTGTTTTTT. Translation gives CASSANRGQVGEKLFF.

The J gene is TRBJ2-3, the V gene TRBV2; maybe TRBD2 (5 bases). V shed 8 bases and J shed 1 base, with 19 bases lying between them. The CDR3 length is 16 residues. CDR1 is SNHLY, CDR2 FYNNEI, per germline. The CDR3: CASPPGEAEGTDTQYF. DNA of the CDR3: TGTGCCAGCCCCCCGGGCGAAGCGGAGGGCACAGATACGCAGTATTTT. The variable domain in full, completed from reference TRBV2 and TRBJ2-3, reads EPEVTQTPSHQVTQMGQEVILRCVPISNHLYFYWYRQILGQKVEFLVSFYNNEISEKSEIFDDQFSVERPDGSNFTLKIRSTKLEDSAMYFCASPPGEAEGTDTQYFGPGTRLTVL.

CDR3 bases: TGTGCCAGCAGCTTGCCTAGCGGGAGGGTGGATTATGAGCAGTTCTTC. Translation: CASSLPSGRVDYEQFF. The rearrangement uses TRBV7-6 and TRBJ2-1, with 12 bases lining up with TRBD2. Trimming took 3 bases from V and 8 from J; bases not matched to a gene: 8. CDR1 is SGHVS and CDR2 is FNYEAQ in the germline V gene. This CDR3 has 16 amino acids.

J is TRBJ1-3 and V is TRBV27; D is unclear. The CDR3 runs 13 residues. The germline V and J ends were trimmed by 5 bases and 0 bases, with 5 bases remaining between them. Germline CDR1 is MNHEY and CDR2 is SMNVEV (reference sequence). The CDR3 DNA reads TGTGCCAGCAGTCGGAGCTCTGGAAACACCATATATTTT. Its translation is CASSRSSGNTIYF.

The V gene is TRBV6-2 or TRBV6-3, the J gene TRBJ1-2; 8 bases fit TRBD1. The CDR3 has 15 amino acids. The germline V gene encodes CDR1 MNHEY and CDR2 SVGEGT. V lost 2 bases to trimming and J lost 5 bases; unmatched junction nucleotides: 7. The CDR3 DNA reads as TGTGCCAGCAGTTACATTGCCCGGACAGGGTATGGCTACACCTTC. It specifies CASSYIARTGYGYTF.

This chain links TRBV5-1 with TRBJ2-1; perhaps TRBD2 as D (5 bases). Germline V gene data show CDR1 as SGHRS and CDR2 as YFSETQ. Trimming left V 1 base short and J 7 bases short, with 9 bases between. This CDR3 has 13 amino acids. The DNA of the CDR3 is TGCGCCAGCAGCTTGATACGCGGGAATGAGCAGTTCTTC. Translation gives CASSLIRGNEQFF.

Remarks on this clone: One end of the junction does not line up with germline, which may come from a read error. V usage is TRBV6-4 and J usage is TRBJ2-1, with TRBD1 as a possible D gene (5 bases). CDR3 size: 14 residues. The germline gives CDR1 MRHNA, CDR2 SNTAGT. The CDR3 region is CASSFQGSSNEQFF. The CDR3, as DNA: TGTGCCAGCAGCTTCCAGGGTTCCTCCAATGAGCAGTTCTTC.

This clone showed up just once. The DNA of the CDR3 is TGTGCCAGCACACCGGGACAGGGGGCTTGGGGGGATCAGCCCCAGCATTTT. This sequence encodes CASTPGQGAWGDQPQHF. The chain has TRBV28 and TRBJ1-5; 12 nucleotides line up with TRBD1. The V gene's germline CDR1 is MDHEN and CDR2 SYDVKM. Trimming removed 7 bases from V and 5 bases from J; junction bases left unmatched: 12. This CDR3 contains 17 residues.

This clone was seen only once. This chain uses TRBV5-1 with TRBJ2-5; 8 bases line up with TRBD1. CDR3 length equals 15 residues. With V trimmed by 4 bases and J by 9 bases, 14 bases remained unmatched. Germline-derived CDR1 and CDR2 are SGHRS and YFSETQ. CDR3 region: CASSGTGTQTGAQYF. Written as DNA, the CDR3 is TGCGCCAGCAGCGGAACCGGGACGCAGACAGGGGCCCAGTACTTC.

The chain is built from TRBV3-1 (or the pseudogene TRBV3-2) and TRBJ1-6; the D is unclear. Germline values: CDR1 LGHDT, CDR2 YNNKEL (reference sequence). The CDR3 totals 17 residues. Trimming left V 1 base short and J 6 bases short, with 16 bases between. DNA of the CDR3: TGTGCCAGCAGCCAAGTCTCCTCGGGGAGTAGTAATTCACCCCTCCACTTT. Its translation is CASSQVSSGSSNSPLHF.